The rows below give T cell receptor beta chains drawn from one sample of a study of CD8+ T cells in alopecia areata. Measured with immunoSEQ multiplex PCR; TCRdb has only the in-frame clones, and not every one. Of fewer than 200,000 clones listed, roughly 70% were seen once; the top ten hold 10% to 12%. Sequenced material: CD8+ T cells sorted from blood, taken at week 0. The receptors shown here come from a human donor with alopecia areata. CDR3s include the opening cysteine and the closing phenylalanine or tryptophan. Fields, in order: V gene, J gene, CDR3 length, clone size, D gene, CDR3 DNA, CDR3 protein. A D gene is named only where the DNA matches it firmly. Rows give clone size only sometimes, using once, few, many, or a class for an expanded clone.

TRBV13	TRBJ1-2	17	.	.	TGTGCCAGCAGCTCACGAGGGGGGGACTCGGCCAACTATGGCTACACCTTC	CASSSRGGDSANYGYTF
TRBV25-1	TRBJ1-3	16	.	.	TGTGCCAGCAGTGACCCCGGAATGGGAGCGGGAAACACCATATATTTT	CASSDPGMGAGNTIYF
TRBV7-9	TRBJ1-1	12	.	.	TGTGCCAGCAGCTTACCAGGCACTGAAGCTTTCTTT	CASSLPGTEAFF
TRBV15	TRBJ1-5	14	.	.	TGTGCCACCAGCATGGGCAGGGCAGGGCAGCCCCAGCATTTT	CATSMGRAGQPQHF
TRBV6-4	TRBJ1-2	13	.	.	TGTGCCAGCAGTGACTCCGGCAGGGCTGGCTACACCTTC	CASSDSGRAGYTF
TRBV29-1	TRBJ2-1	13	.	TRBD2	TGCAGCGTTGACATCGGGGGGGGCAGTGAGCAGTTCTTC	CSVDIGGGSEQFF
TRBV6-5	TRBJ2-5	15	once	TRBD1	TGTGCCAGCAGTTATTACCAGGGGGCAAGGGAGACCCAGTACTTC	CASSYYQGARETQYF
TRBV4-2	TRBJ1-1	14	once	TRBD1	TGTGCCAGCAGGATACAGGGGGTAACCACTGAAGCTTTCTTT	CASRIQGVTTEAFF
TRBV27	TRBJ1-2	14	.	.	TGTGCCAGCAGTCGGACATCTACTAACTATGGCTACACCTTC	CASSRTSTNYGYTF
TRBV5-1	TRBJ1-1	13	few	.	TGCGCCAGCAGCTTGGACACGAACACTGAAGCTTTCTTT	CASSLDTNTEAFF
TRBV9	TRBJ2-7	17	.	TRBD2	TGTGCCAGCAGCGTAGCTGAGACTAGCGGGATCGGACGCGAGCAGTACTTC	CASSVAETSGIGREQYF
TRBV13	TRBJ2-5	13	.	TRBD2	TGTGCCAGCAGCCCCACTAGCGTGGAGACCCAGTACTTC	CASSPTSVETQYF
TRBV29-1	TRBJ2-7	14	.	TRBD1	TGCAGCGTGAAAACAGGGGGAGGCCCCTACGAGCAGTACTTC	CSVKTGGGPYEQYF
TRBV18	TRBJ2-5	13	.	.	TGTGCCAGCTCACCATACGGGGAAGAGACCCAGTACTTC	CASSPYGEETQYF
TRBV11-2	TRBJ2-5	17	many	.	TGTGCCAGCAGCTTAAGCCGAATACCTCCGTACCAAGAGACCCAGTACTTC	CASSLSRIPPYQETQYF
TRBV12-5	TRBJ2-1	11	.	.	TGTGCTAGTGGCTTTGGCGTTGAGCAGTTCTTC	CASGFGVEQFF
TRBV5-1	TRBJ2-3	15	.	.	TGCGCCAGCAGCCCCGGGGACACTAGCACAGATACGCAGTATTTT	CASSPGDTSTDTQYF
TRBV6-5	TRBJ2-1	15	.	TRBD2	TGTGCCAGCAGCCTGCTAGCGGGGGGGCCCAATGAGCAGTTCTTC	CASSLLAGGPNEQFF
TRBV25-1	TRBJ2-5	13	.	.	TGTGCCAGCAGTGAATCGCGGGGTGAGACCCAGTACTTC	CASSESRGETQYF
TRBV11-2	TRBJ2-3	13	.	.	TGTGCCAGCAGCTCAGACCCGACAGATACGCAGTATTTT	CASSSDPTDTQYF
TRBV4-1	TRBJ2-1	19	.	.	TGCGCCAGCAGCCACCGACTTAAGAAGGGCTTCAGCTCCTACAATGAGCAGTTCTTC	CASSHRLKKGFSSYNEQFF
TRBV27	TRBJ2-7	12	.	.	TGTGCCAGCAGTCCACGGGGCGGCGAGCAGTACTTC	CASSPRGGEQYF
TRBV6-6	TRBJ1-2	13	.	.	TGTGCCAGCAGATTACAGCCCAACTATGGCTACACCTTC	CASRLQPNYGYTF
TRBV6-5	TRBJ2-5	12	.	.	TGTGCCAGCAGTTACTCGGGCGAGACCCAGTACTTC	CASSYSGETQYF
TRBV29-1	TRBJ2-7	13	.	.	TGCAGCGTTTTACCGGGAAGCACCTACGAGCAGTACTTC	CSVLPGSTYEQYF
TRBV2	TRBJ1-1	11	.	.	TGTGCCAGCATGGAGGGGACTGAAGCTTTCTTT	CASMEGTEAFF
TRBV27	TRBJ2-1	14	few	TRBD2	TGTGCCAGCAGTTTTGCGGGGGTGGGTCCTGAGCAGTTCTTC	CASSFAGVGPEQFF
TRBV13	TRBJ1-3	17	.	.	TGTGCCAGCAGCCCGTCATTTGAGGGAAGCTCTGGAAACACCATATATTTT	CASSPSFEGSSGNTIYF
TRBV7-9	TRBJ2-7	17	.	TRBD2	TGTGCCAGCACCTTTCCGGGACACAGTGGACTAGCGGGTGAGCAGTACTTC	CASTFPGHSGLAGEQYF
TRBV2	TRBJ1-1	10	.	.	TGTGCCAGCAGCGGCGGGACGGCTTTCTTT	CASSGGTAFF
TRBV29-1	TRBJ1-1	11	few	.	TGCAGCGTGGCCAGGAACACTGAAGCTTTCTTT	CSVARNTEAFF
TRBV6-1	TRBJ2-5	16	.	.	TGTGCCAGCAGTGAATTACTTGACAGCCACCAAGAGACCCAGTACTTC	CASSELLDSHQETQYF
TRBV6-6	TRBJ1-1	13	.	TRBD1	TGTGCCAGTGGGCCAGGGGGGAACACTGAAGCTTTCTTT	CASGPGGNTEAFF
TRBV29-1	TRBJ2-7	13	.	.	TGCAGCGTTGCTGGGGGACATTCCTACGAGCAGTACTTC	CSVAGGHSYEQYF
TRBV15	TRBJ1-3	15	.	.	TGTGCCACCAGCAGTTCCCCAGTCTCTGGAAACACCATATATTTT	CATSSSPVSGNTIYF
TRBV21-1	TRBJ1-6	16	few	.	.	CASSNFGTGNNSPLHF
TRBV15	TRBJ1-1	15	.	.	TGTGCCACCAGCAGAGCAGGGGAGGGGTACACTGAAGCTTTCTTT	CATSRAGEGYTEAFF
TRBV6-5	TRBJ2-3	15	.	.	TGTGCCAGCAGTAGGGGGGTTATGGACACAGATACGCAGTATTTT	CASSRGVMDTDTQYF
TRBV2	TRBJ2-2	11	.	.	TGTGCCATATTGGACACCGGGGAGCTGTTTTTT	CAILDTGELFF
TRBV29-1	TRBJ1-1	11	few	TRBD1	TGCAGCGTTTCCGGACAGGGTGAAGCTTTCTTT	CSVSGQGEAFF
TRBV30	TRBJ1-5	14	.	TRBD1	TGTGCCTGGAGTTTACAGGGGGCGAGACAGCCCCAGCATTTT	CAWSLQGARQPQHF
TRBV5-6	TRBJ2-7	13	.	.	TGTGCCAGCATCTTAGGCAGCTCCTACGAGCAGTACTTC	CASILGSSYEQYF
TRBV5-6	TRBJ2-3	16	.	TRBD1	TGTGCCAGCAGCTTGGGTCCGACAGGGGAGGCAGATACGCAGTATTTT	CASSLGPTGEADTQYF
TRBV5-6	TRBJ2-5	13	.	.	TGTGCCAGCAGCCAGGGGGGCGGGGAGACCCAGTACTTC	CASSQGGGETQYF
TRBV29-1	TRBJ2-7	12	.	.	TGCAGCGTTGAATGGGGCTCCCACGAGCAGTACTTC	CSVEWGSHEQYF
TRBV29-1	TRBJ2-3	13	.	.	TGCAGCGTTGAGCCAGGGGAGACAGATACGCAGTATTTT	CSVEPGETDTQYF
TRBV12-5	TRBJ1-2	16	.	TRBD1	TGTGCTAGTGGTCCCTGGACAGGGGGGATTTACTATGGCTACACCTTC	CASGPWTGGIYYGYTF
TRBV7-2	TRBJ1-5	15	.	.	TGTGCCAGCAGCCCTTCAGGGGAGGGGGATCAGCCCCAGCATTTT	CASSPSGEGDQPQHF
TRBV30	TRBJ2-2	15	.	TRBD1	TGTGCCCGGACCCATGGGACAGTTGACACCGGGGAGCTGTTTTTT	CARTHGTVDTGELFF
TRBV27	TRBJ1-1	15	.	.	TGTGCCAGCAGTGTCACCGGGACTCCCGACACTGAAGCTTTCTTT	CASSVTGTPDTEAFF